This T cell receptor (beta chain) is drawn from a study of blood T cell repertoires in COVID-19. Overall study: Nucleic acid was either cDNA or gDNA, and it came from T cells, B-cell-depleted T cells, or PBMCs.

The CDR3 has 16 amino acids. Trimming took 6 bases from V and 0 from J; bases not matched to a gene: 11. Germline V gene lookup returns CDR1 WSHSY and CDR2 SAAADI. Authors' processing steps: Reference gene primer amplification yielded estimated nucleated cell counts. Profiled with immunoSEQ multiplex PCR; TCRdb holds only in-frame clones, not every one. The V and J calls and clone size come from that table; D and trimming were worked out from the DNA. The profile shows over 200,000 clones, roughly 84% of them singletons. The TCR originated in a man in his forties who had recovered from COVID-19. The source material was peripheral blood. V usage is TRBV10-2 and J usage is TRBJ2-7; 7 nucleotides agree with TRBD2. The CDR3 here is CASRPITLADSYEQYF. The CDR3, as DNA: TGCGCCAGCAGGCCGATTACCCTAGCGGACTCCTACGAGCAGTACTTC.